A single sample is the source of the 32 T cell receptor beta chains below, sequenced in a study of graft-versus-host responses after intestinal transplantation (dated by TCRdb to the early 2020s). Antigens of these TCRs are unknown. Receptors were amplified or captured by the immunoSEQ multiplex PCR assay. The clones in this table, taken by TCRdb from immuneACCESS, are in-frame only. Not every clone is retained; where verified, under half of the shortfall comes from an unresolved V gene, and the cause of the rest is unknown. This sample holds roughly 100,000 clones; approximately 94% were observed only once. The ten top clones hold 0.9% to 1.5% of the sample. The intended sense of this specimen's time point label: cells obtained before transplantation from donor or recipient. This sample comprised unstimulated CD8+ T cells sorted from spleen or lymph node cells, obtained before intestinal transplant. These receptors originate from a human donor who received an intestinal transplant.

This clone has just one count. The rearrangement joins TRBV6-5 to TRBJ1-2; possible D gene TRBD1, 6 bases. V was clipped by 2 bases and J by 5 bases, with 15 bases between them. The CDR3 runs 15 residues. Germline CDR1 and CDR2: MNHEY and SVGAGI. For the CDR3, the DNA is TGTGCCAGCAGTTACGGGGGGCCGCCAATGTATGGCTACACCTTC. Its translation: CASSYGGPPMYGYTF.

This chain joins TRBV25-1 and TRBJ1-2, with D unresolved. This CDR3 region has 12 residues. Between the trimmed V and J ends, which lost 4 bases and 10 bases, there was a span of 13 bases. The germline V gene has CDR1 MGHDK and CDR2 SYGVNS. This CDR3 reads CASSGSMSAYTF. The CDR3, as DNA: TGTGCCAGCAGTGGTTCCATGTCGGCCTACACCTTC.

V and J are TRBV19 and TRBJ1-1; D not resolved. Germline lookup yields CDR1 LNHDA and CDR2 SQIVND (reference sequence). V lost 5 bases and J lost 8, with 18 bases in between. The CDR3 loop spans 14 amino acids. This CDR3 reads CASSWAFPPPEAFF. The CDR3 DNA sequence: TGTGCCAGTAGTTGGGCATTTCCCCCTCCCGAAGCTTTCTTT.

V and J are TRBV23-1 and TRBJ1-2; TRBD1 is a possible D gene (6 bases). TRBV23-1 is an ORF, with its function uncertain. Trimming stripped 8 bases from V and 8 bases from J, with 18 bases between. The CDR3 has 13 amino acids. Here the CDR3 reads CASPMGGAAGYTF. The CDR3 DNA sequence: TGCGCCAGCCCCATGGGGGGGGCCGCGGGCTACACCTTC.

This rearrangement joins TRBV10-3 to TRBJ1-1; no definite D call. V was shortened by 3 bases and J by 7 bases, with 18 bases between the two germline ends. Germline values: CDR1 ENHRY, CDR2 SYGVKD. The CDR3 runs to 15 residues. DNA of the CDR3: TGTGCCATCAGTGAATGGTCCGACTTTACGAGTGAAGCTTTCTTT. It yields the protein CAISEWSDFTSEAFF.

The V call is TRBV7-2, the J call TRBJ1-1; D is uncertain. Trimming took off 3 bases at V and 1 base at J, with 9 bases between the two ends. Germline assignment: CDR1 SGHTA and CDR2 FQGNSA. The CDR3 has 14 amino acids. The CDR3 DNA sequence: TGTGCCAGCAGCTTCCCAGTGGGGAACACTGAAGCTTTCTTT. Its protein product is CASSFPVGNTEAFF.

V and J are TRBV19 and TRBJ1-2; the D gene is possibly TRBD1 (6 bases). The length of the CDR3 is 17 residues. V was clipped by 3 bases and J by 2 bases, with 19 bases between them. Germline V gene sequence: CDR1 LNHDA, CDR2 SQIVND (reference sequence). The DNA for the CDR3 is TGTGCCAGTAGTATGATCCGGACAGCCCAACAAAACTATGGCTACACCTTC. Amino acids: CASSMIRTAQQNYGYTF.

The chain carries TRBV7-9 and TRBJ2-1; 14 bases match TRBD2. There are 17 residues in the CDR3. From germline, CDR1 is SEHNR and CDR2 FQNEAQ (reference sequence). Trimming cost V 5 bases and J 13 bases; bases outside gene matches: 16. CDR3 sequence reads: CASSLTSGGAVPQLQFF. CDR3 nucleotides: TGTGCCAGCAGCCTGACTAGCGGGGGGGCCGTCCCCCAGCTCCAGTTCTTC.

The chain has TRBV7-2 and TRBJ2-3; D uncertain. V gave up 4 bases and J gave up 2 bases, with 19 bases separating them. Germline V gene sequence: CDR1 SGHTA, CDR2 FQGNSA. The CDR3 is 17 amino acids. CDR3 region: CASSSPRGFGPTDTQYF. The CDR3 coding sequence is TGTGCCAGCAGCTCCCCCCGAGGATTCGGCCCCACAGATACGCAGTATTTT.

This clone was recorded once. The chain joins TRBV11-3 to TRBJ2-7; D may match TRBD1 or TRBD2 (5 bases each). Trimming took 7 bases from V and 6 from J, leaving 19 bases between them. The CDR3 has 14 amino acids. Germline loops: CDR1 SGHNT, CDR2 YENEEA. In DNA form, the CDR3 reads TGTGCCAGCACCCGTCCGGGACCAGGCGGCGAGCAGTACTTC. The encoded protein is CASTRPGPGGEQYF. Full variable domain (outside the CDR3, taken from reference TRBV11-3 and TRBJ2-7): EAGVVQSPRYKIIEKKQPVAFWCNPISGHNTLYWYLQNLGQGPELLIRYENEEAVDDSQLPKDRFSAERLKGVDSTLKIQPAELGDSAVYLCASTRPGPGGEQYFGPGTRLTVT.

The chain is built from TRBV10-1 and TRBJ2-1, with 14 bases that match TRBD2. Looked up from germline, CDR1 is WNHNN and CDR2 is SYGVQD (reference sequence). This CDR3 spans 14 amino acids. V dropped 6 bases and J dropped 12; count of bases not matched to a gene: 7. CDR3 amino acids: CASSAGTSGGLQFF. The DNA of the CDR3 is TGCGCCAGCAGCGCTGGGACTAGCGGGGGACTGCAGTTCTTC.

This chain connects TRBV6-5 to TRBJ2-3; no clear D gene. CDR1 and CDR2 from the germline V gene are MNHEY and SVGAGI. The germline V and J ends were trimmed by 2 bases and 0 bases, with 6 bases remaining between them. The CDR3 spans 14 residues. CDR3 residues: CASSYKDSTDTQYF. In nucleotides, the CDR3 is TGTGCCAGCAGTTACAAGGATAGCACAGATACGCAGTATTTT.

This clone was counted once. The CDR3 loop is CSVDPLAGLNNEQFF. CDR3 coding DNA: TGCAGCGTTGACCCCCTAGCGGGGCTTAACAATGAGCAGTTCTTC. The V call is TRBV29-1, the J call TRBJ2-1; 9 positions agree with TRBD2. Trimming removed 3 bases from V and 5 bases from J; junction bases left unmatched: 8. The CDR3 has 15 residues. Germline CDR1 reads SQVTM; CDR2 reads ANQGSEA.

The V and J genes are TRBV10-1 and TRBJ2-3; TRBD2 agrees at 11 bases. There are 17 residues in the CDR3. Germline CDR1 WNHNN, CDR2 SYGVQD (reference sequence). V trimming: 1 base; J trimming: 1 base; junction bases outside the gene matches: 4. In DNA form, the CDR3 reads TGCGCCAGCAGTGAGTTGGAGGGACTAGCGGGCACAGATACGCAGTATTTT. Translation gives CASSELEGLAGTDTQYF.

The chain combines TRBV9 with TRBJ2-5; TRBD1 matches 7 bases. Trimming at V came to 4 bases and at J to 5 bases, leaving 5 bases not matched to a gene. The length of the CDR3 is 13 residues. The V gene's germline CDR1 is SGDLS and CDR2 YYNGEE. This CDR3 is CASSLTGDETQYF. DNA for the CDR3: TGTGCCAGCAGCTTAACAGGGGACGAGACCCAGTACTTC.

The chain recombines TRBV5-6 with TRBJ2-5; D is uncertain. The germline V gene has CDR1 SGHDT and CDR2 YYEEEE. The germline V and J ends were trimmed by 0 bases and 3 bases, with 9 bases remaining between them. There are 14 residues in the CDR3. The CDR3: CASSLAGGKETQYF. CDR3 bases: TGTGCCAGCAGCTTGGCCGGTGGGAAAGAGACCCAGTACTTC.

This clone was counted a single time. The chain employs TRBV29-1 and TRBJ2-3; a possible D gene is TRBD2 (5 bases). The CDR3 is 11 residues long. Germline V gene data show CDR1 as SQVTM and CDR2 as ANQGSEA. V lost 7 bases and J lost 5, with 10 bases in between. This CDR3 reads CSGERGDTQYF. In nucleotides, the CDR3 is TGCAGCGGGGAGAGAGGAGATACGCAGTATTTT.

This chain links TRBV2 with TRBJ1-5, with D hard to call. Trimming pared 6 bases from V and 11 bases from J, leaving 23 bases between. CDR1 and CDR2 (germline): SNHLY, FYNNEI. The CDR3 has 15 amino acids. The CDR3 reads CASSVTQAELSAQHF. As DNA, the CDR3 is TGTGCCAGCAGCGTCACTCAAGCTGAACTCTCAGCCCAGCATTTT.

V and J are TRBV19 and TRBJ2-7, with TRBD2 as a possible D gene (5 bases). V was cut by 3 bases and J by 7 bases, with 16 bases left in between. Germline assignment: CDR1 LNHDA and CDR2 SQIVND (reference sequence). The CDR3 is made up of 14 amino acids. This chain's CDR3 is CASSILAGGGEQYF. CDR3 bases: TGTGCCAGTAGTATCCTCGCAGGAGGTGGGGAGCAGTACTTC.

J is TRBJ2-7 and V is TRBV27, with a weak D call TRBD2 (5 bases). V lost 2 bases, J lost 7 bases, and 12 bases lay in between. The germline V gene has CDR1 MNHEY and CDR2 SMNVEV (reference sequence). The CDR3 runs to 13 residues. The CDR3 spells CASSLRFSGEQYF. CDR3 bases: TGTGCCAGCAGTTTACGGTTTTCGGGGGAGCAGTACTTC.

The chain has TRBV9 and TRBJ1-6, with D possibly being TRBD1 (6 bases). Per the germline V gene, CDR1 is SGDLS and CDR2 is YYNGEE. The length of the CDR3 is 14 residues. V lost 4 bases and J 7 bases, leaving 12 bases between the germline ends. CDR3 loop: CASSPGTPNSPLHF. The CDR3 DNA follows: TGTGCCAGCAGCCCTGGGACACCAAATTCACCCCTCCACTTT. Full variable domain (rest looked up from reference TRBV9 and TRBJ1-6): DSGVTQTPKHLITATGQRVTLRCSPRSGDLSVYWYQQSLDQGLQFLIQYYNGEERAKGNILERFSAQQFPDLHSELNLSSLELGDSALYFCASSPGTPNSPLHFGNGTRLTVT.

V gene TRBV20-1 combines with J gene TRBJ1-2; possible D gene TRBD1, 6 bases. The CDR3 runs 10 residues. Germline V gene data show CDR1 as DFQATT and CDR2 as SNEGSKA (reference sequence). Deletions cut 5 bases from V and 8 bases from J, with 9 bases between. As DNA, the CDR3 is TGCAGTGCTCGGACAGAAGGCTACACCTTC. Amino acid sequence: CSARTEGYTF.

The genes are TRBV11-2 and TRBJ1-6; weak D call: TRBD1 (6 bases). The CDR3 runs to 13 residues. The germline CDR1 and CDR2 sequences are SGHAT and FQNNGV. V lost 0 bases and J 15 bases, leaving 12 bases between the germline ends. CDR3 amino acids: CASSLDGGGVLHF. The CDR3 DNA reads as TGTGCCAGCAGCTTAGATGGGGGCGGGGTCCTCCACTTT.

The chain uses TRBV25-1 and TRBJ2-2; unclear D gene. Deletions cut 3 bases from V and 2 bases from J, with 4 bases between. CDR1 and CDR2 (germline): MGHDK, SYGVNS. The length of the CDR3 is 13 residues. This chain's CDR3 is CASSDSNTGELFF. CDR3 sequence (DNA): TGTGCCAGCAGTGACAGTAACACCGGGGAGCTGTTTTTT.

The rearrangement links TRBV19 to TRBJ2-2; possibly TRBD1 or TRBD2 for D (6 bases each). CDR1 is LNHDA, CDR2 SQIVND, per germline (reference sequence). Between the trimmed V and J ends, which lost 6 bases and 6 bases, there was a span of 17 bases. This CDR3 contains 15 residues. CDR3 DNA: TGTGCCAGTAGCAGGTGGGGGGCTGGGGCCGGGGAGCTGTTTTTT. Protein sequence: CASSRWGAGAGELFF.

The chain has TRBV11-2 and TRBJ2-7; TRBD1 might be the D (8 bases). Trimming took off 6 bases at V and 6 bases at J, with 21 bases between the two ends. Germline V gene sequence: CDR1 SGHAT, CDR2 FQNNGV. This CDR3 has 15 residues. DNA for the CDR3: TGTGCCAGCAGTCTGGACAGGGAGGGTGAAAGCGAGCAGTACTTC. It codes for CASSLDREGESEQYF. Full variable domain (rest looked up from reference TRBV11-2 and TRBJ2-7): EAGVAQSPRYKIIEKRQSVAFWCNPISGHATLYWYQQILGQGPKLLIQFQNNGVVDDSQLPKDRFSAERLKGVDSTLKIQPAKLEDSAVYLCASSLDREGESEQYFGPGTRLTVT.

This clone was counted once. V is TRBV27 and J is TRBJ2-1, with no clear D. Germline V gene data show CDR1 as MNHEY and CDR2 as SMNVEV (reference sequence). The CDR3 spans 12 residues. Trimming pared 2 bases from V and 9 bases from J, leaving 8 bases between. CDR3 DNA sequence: TGTGCCAGCAGTTTAGGCTTCAGTGAGCAGTTCTTC. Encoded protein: CASSLGFSEQFF.

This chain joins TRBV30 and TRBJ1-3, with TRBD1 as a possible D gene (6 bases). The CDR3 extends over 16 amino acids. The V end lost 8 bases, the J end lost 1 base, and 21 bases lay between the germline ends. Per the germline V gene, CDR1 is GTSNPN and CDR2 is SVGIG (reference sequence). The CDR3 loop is CAEKPYRAQSGNTIYF. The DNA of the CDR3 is TGTGCCGAGAAACCATACAGGGCGCAGTCTGGAAACACCATATATTTT.

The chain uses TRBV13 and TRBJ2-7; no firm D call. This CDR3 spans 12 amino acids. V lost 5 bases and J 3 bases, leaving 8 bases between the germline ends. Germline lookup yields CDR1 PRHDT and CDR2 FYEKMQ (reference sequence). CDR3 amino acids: CASSPKGYEQYF. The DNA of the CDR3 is TGTGCCAGCAGCCCTAAAGGCTACGAGCAGTACTTC.

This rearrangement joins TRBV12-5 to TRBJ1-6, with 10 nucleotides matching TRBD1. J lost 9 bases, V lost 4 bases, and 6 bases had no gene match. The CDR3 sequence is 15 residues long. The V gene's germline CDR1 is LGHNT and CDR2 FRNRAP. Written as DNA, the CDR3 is TGTGCTAGTGGTTCGGGACAGGGGAAGGTTTCACCCCTCCACTTT. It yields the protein CASGSGQGKVSPLHF.

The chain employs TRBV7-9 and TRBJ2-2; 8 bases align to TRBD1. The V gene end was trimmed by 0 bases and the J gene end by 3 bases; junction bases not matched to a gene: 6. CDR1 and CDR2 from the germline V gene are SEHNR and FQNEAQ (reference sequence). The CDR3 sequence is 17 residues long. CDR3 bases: TGTGCCAGCAGCTTAGCCCCCGGACAGGGCTACACCGGGGAGCTGTTTTTT. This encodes CASSLAPGQGYTGELFF.

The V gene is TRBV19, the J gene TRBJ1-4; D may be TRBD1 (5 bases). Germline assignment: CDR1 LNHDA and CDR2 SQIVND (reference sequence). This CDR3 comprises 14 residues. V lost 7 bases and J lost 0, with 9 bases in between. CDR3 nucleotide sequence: TGTGCCAGTATGGGACTGACAACTAATGAAAAACTGTTTTTT. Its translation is CASMGLTTNEKLFF. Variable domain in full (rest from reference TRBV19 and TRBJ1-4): DGGITQSPKYLFRKEGQNVTLSCEQNLNHDAMYWYRQDPGQGLRLIYYSQIVNDFQKGDIAEGYSVSREKKESFPLTVTSAQKNPTAFYLCASMGLTTNEKLFFGSGTQLSVL.